This T cell receptor beta chain was captured in a study of blood T cells in healthy people across ages. Study results and limitations: Strong correlation linked observed beta diversity and percent naive T cells. TCR beta diversity per million T cells fell roughly linearly with age.

This clonotype was recorded only once. The antigen is unknown. A second PCR of 7 to 11 cycles used a sample-barcoded 5' primer and a J-beta primer mix. Each cDNA molecule carried a tag from a template-switch adaptor that contained 12 random nucleotides. TCRdb re-called the 5' RACE reads through MiXCR, storing one row per CDR3 protein. Of about 940,000 distinct CDR3 sequences listed, roughly 48% are singletons. V shed 6 bases and J 0 bases; nucleotides not matched to a gene: 8. CDR3 length: 16 residues. CDR1 is SQVTM, CDR2 ANQGSEA, per germline. This sequence originates from a man aged 25 to 40 in good health. Sequencing was done on a sample of blood. The rearrangement joins TRBV29-1 to TRBJ1-1, with TRBD1 identical over 12 bases. The CDR3: CSVAGTGGYMNTEAFF. The CDR3 DNA is TGCAGCGTCGCCGGGACAGGGGGCTATATGAACACTGAAGCTTTCTTT.